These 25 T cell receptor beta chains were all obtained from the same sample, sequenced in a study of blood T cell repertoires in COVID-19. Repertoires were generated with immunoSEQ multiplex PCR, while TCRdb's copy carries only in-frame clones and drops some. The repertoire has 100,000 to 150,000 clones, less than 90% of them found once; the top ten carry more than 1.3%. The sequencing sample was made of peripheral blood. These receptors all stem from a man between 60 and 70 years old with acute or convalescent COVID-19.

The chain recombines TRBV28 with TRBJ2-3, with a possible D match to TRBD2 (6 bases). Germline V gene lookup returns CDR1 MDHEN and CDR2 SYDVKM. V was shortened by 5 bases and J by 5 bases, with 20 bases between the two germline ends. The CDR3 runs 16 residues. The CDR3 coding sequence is TGTGCCAGCAGTCCCGGGACTCCCTTGACTAAAGATACGCAGTATTTT. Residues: CASSPGTPLTKDTQYF.

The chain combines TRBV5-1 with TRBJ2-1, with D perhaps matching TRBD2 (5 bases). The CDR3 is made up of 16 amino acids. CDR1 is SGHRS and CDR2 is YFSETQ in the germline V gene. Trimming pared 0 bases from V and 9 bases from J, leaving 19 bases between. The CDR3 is CASSLAENLATGEQFF. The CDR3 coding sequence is TGCGCCAGCAGCTTGGCAGAGAACCTAGCCACCGGTGAGCAGTTCTTC.

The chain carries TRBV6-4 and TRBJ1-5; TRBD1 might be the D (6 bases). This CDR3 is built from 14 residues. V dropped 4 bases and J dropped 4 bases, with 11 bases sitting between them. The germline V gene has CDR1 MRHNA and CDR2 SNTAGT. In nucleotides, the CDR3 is TGTGCCAGCAGTGCCCTCGGGACAAATCAGCCCCAGCATTTT. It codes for CASSALGTNQPQHF.

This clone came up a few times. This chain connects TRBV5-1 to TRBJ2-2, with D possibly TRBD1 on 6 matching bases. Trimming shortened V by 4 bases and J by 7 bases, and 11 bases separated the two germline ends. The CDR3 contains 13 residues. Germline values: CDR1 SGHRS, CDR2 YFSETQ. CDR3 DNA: TGCGCCAGCAGCCCAGGGGTTAACGGGGAGCTGTTTTTT. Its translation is CASSPGVNGELFF. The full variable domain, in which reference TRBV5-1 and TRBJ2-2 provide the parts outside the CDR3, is KAGVTQTPRYLIKTRGQQVTLSCSPISGHRSVSWYQQTPGQGLQFLFEYFSETQRNKGNFPGRFSGRQFSNSRSEMNVSTLELGDSALYLCASSPGVNGELFFGEGSRLTVL.

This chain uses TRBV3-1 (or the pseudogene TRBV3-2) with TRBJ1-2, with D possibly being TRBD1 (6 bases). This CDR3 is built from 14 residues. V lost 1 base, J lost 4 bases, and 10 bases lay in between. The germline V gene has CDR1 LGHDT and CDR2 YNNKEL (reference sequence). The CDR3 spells CASSQGEGGYGYTF. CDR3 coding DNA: TGTGCCAGCAGCCAAGGGGAAGGGGGCTATGGCTACACCTTC.

This chain's CDR3 is CASSVDRGHGYTF. CDR3 coding DNA: TGTGCCAGTAGTGTCGACAGGGGCCATGGCTACACCTTC. The V and J genes are TRBV19 and TRBJ1-2, with 8 bases matching TRBD1. This CDR3 spans 13 amino acids. J was trimmed by 6 bases and V by 5 bases; bases with no gene match: 5. Germline V gene lookup returns CDR1 LNHDA and CDR2 SQIVND (reference sequence).

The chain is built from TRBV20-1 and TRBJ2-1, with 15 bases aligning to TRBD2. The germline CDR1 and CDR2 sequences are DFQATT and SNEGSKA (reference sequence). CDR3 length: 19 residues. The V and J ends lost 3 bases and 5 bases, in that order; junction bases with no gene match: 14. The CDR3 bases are TGCAGTGCTAGTCTTCTAATGGGACTAGCGGGAGGAAAGAACAATGAGCAGTTCTTC. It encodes CSASLLMGLAGGKNNEQFF.

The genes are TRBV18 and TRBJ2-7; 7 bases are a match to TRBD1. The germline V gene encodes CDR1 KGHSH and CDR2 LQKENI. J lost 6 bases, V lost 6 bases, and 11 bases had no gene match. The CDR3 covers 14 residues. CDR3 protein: CASSPGTVPGEQYF. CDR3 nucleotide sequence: TGTGCCAGCTCGCCGGGGACAGTCCCGGGCGAGCAGTACTTC.

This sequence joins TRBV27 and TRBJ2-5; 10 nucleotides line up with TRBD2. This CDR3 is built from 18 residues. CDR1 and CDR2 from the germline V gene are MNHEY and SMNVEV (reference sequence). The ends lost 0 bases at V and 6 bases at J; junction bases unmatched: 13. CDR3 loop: CASSLSPLAGASPKTQYF. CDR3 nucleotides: TGTGCCAGCAGTTTATCCCCCCTAGCGGGAGCCTCCCCCAAGACCCAGTACTTC.

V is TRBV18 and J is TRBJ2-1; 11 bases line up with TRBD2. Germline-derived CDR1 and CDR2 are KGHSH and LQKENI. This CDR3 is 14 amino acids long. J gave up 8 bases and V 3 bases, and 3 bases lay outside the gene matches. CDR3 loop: CASSPGTSGDEQFF. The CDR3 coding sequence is TGTGCCAGCTCACCCGGGACTAGCGGCGATGAGCAGTTCTTC.

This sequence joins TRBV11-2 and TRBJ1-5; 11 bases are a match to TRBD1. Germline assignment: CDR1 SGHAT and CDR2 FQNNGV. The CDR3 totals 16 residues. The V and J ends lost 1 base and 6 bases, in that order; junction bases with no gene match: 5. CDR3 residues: CASSLGSGTGGQPQHF. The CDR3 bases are TGTGCCAGCAGCTTAGGATCCGGGACAGGGGGTCAGCCCCAGCATTTT.

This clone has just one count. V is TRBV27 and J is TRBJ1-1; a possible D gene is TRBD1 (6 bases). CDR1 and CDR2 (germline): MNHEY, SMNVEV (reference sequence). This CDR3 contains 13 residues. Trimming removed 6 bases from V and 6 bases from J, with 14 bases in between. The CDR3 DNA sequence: TGTGCCAGCAGCCCGGGACATATCGCTGAAGCTTTCTTT. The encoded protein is CASSPGHIAEAFF.

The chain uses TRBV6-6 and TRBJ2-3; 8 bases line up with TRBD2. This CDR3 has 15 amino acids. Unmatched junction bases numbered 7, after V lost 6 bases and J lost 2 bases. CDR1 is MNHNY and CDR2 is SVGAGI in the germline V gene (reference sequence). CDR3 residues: CASRQAGDPTDTQYF. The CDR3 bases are TGTGCCAGCAGGCAAGCGGGAGACCCCACAGATACGCAGTATTTT.

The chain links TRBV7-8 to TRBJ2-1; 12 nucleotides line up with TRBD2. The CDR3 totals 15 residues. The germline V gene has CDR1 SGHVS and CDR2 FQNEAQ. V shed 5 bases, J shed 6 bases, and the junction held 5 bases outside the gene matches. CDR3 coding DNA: TGTGCCAGCAGCGAACCGGGACTAGCGGGCAATGAGCAGTTCTTC. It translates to CASSEPGLAGNEQFF.

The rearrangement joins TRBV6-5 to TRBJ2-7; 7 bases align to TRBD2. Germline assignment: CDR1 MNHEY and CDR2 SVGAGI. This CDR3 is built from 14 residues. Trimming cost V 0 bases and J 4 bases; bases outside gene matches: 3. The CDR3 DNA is TGTGCCAGCAGTTACTCGAATAGCGGGTACGAGCAGTACTTC. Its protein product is CASSYSNSGYEQYF.

CDR3 bases: TGTGCCAGCACCCCGGAGCGTCTTAACTATGGCTACACCTTC. Translation gives CASTPERLNYGYTF. The chain joins TRBV28 to TRBJ1-2; the D is unclear. In germline, CDR1 is MDHEN, CDR2 SYDVKM. This CDR3 region has 14 residues. The V and J ends lost 7 bases and 1 base respectively, with 13 bases between them.

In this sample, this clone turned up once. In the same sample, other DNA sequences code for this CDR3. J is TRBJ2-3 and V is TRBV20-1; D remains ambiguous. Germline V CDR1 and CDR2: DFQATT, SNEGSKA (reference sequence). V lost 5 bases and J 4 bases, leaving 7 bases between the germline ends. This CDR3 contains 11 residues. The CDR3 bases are TGCAGTGCTGGCCCAGCAGATACGCAGTATTTT. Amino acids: CSAGPADTQYF.

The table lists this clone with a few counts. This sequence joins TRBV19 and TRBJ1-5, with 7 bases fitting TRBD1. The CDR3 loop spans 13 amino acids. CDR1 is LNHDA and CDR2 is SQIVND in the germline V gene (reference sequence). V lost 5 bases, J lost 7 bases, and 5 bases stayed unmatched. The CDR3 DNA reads TGTGCCAGTAGTCCCGACAGGGACCAGCCCCAGCATTTT. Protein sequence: CASSPDRDQPQHF.

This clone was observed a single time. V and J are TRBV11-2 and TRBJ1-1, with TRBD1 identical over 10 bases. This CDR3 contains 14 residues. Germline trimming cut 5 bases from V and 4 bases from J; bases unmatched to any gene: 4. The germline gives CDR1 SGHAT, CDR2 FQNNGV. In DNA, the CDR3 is TGTGCCAGCAGCAGGACAGGGGGGAGCACTGAAGCTTTCTTT. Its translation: CASSRTGGSTEAFF.

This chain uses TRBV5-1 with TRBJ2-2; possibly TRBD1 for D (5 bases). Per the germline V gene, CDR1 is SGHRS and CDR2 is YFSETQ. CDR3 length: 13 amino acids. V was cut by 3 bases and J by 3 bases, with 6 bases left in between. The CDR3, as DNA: TGCGCCAGCAGCTCCAGGGACACCGGGGAGCTGTTTTTT. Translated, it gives CASSSRDTGELFF.

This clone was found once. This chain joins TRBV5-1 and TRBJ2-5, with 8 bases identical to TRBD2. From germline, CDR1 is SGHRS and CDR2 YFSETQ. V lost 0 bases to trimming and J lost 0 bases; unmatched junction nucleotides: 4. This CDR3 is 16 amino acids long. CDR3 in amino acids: CASSLEVAGYQETQYF. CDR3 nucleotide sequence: TGCGCCAGCAGCTTGGAGGTAGCGGGGTACCAAGAGACCCAGTACTTC.

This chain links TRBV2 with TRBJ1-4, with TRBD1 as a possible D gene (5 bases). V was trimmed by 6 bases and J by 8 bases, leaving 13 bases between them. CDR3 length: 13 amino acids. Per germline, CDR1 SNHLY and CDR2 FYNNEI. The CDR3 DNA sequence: TGTGCCAGCAGAGCAGGGTTTGGGGAAAAACTGTTTTTT. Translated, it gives CASRAGFGEKLFF. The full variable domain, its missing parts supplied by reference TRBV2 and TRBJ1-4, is EPEVTQTPSHQVTQMGQEVILRCVPISNHLYFYWYRQILGQKVEFLVSFYNNEISEKSEIFDDQFSVERPDGSNFTLKIRSTKLEDSAMYFCASRAGFGEKLFFGSGTQLSVL.

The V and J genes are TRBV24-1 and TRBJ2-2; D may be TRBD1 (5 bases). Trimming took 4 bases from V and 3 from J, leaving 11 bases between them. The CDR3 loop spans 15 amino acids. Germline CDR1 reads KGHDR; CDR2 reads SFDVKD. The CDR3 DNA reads TGTGCCACCAGTGACCAGGGCTTGTACACCGGGGAGCTGTTTTTT. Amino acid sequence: CATSDQGLYTGELFF.

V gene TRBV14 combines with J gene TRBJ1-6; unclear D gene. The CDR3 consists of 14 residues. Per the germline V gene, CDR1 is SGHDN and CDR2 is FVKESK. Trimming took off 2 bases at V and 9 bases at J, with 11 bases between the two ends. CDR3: CASSQTPGFSPLHF. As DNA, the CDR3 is TGTGCCAGCAGCCAAACGCCCGGGTTTTCACCCCTCCACTTT.

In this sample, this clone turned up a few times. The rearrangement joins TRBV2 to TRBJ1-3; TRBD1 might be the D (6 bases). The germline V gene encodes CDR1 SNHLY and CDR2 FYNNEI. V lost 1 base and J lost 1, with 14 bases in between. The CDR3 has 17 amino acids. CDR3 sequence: CASSEGQGIGSGNTIYF. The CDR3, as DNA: TGTGCCAGCAGTGAAGGGCAGGGGATCGGTTCTGGAAACACCATATATTTT.